The 26 T cell receptor beta chains below come from one sample, sequenced in a study of PD-L1 blockade in urothelial cancer. Produced via immunoSEQ multiplex PCR; TCRdb's table is partial and in-frame only. The data contain more than 90,000 clones, approximately 90% of them seen just once; the ten biggest clones take up under 5%. The time point was: peripheral blood 6 weeks after treatment start. The sequences come from PBMCs, collected around atezolizumab (anti-PD-L1) treatment. These receptors all stem from a man aged 55 to 70 with urothelial cancer.

The gene calls are TRBV28 and TRBJ1-1, with D perhaps TRBD1 (5 bases). V was pared by 2 bases and J by 8 bases, with 21 bases between. This CDR3 is 16 amino acids long. Germline V lookup: CDR1 MDHEN, CDR2 SYDVKM. The CDR3 region is CASSLGWGEPVREAFF. The CDR3 DNA reads as TGTGCCAGCAGTTTAGGGTGGGGGGAGCCGGTTCGGGAAGCTTTCTTT.

V and J are TRBV5-4 and TRBJ2-2, with a weak D call TRBD2 (6 bases). Trimming pared 0 bases from V and 5 bases from J, leaving 14 bases between. The CDR3 is 16 amino acids. The germline V gene encodes CDR1 SGHNT and CDR2 YYREEE (reference sequence). CDR3 nucleotides: TGTGCCAGCAGCTTGGCCGCGGGGCAGTCAACCGGGGAGCTGTTTTTT. Residues: CASSLAAGQSTGELFF.

The chain combines TRBV30 with TRBJ1-5; possible D gene TRBD1, 5 bases. The CDR3 consists of 13 residues. V dropped 3 bases and J dropped 5 bases, with 11 bases sitting between them. CDR1 and CDR2 from the germline V gene are GTSNPN and SVGIG (reference sequence). CDR3 protein: CAWSRAGYQPQHF. The CDR3 bases are TGTGCCTGGAGCAGGGCTGGATATCAGCCCCAGCATTTT.

The CDR3 DNA is TGTGCCAGCAGCTTAGCTTTCGCGGGGGGGCAAGAGACCCAGTACTTC. Its protein product is CASSLAFAGGQETQYF. The J gene is TRBJ2-5, the V gene TRBV7-2; 9 bases map to TRBD2. CDR1 and CDR2 (germline): SGHTA, FQGNSA. V shed 0 bases, J shed 2 bases, and the junction held 4 bases outside the gene matches. The CDR3 loop spans 16 amino acids.

The chain couples TRBV2 to TRBJ2-3, with D possibly matching TRBD1 (5 bases). Germline CDR1 and CDR2: SNHLY and FYNNEI. The V end was cut by 6 bases, the J end by 6 bases, with 13 bases between. This CDR3 comprises 13 residues. The CDR3 DNA is TGTGCCAGCAGACCCAGGGTACCCGATACGCAGTATTTT. This codes for CASRPRVPDTQYF.

The gene calls are TRBV28 and TRBJ2-2; D gene unclear. Between the trimmed V and J ends, which lost 7 bases and 5 bases, there was a span of 8 bases. The CDR3 has 12 residues. CDR1 is MDHEN and CDR2 is SYDVKM in the germline V gene. The CDR3: CASNGYTGELFF. The DNA for the CDR3 is TGTGCCAGCAACGGGTATACCGGGGAGCTGTTTTTT. The full variable domain, completed using reference TRBV28 and TRBJ2-2, is DVKVTQSSRYLVKRTGEKVFLECVQDMDHENMFWYRQDPGLGLRLIYFSYDVKMKEKGDIPEGYSVSREKKERFSLILESASTNQTSMYLCASNGYTGELFFGEGSRLTVL.

This clone was picked up one time. The chain links TRBV11-2 to TRBJ2-1, with a weak D call TRBD1 (6 bases). The V and J ends lost 5 bases and 1 base respectively, with 9 bases between them. CDR3 length: 14 amino acids. Per germline, CDR1 SGHAT and CDR2 FQNNGV. The CDR3 loop reads CASSHRVSYNEQFF. The CDR3, as DNA: TGTGCCAGCAGCCACAGGGTGTCCTACAATGAGCAGTTCTTC. Based on the CDR3 plus reference TRBV11-2 and TRBJ2-1, the full variable domain is EAGVAQSPRYKIIEKRQSVAFWCNPISGHATLYWYQQILGQGPKLLIQFQNNGVVDDSQLPKDRFSAERLKGVDSTLKIQPAKLEDSAVYLCASSHRVSYNEQFFGPGTRLTVL.

This rearrangement joins TRBV9 to TRBJ2-1; possibly TRBD1 for D (6 bases). With 3 bases removed from V and 0 bases from J, the gap between germline ends came to 13 bases. CDR1 is SGDLS and CDR2 is YYNGEE in the germline V gene. The CDR3 loop spans 16 amino acids. CDR3 amino acids: CASSALQGVSYNEQFF. DNA for the CDR3: TGTGCCAGCAGCGCACTACAGGGCGTCTCCTACAATGAGCAGTTCTTC.

This clone has a single count. The V gene is TRBV5-1, the J gene TRBJ2-2; TRBD2 matches at 7 bases. CDR3 length: 13 amino acids. V shed 5 bases and J 4 bases; nucleotides not matched to a gene: 2. Germline CDR1 and CDR2: SGHRS and YFSETQ. The CDR3 reads CASRRGVTGELFF. CDR3 coding DNA: TGCGCCAGCAGACGGGGGGTCACCGGGGAGCTGTTTTTT.

The chain couples TRBV18 to TRBJ2-7; D might be TRBD2 (6 bases). CDR1 is KGHSH and CDR2 is LQKENI in the germline V gene. The V end lost 5 bases, the J end lost 0 bases, and 11 bases lay between the germline ends. The CDR3 length is 14 residues. CDR3 in DNA: TGTGCCAGCTCATCTAGCGCGATCTCCTACGAGCAGTACTTC. This codes for CASSSSAISYEQYF.

The chain uses TRBV4-3 and TRBJ2-3; D gene uncertain. The CDR3 extends over 14 amino acids. Looked up from germline, CDR1 is LGHNA and CDR2 is YSLEER. Trimming stripped 0 bases from V and 10 bases from J, with 14 bases between. The CDR3 is CASSQEGRESAQYF. CDR3 nucleotide sequence: TGCGCCAGCAGCCAAGAGGGCCGCGAGTCTGCGCAGTATTTT.

The chain combines TRBV11-2 with TRBJ1-3; D is uncertain. Germline CDR1 reads SGHAT; CDR2 reads FQNNGV. V gave up 5 bases and J gave up 3 bases, with 14 bases separating them. The CDR3 contains 15 residues. For the CDR3, the DNA is TGTGCCAGCAGCCAGAGGGCTGTGAATGGAAACACCATATATTTT. It is translated as CASSQRAVNGNTIYF.

The V and J genes are TRBV11-3 and TRBJ2-1; weak D call: TRBD2 (5 bases). The CDR3 contains 16 residues. Germline V gene lookup returns CDR1 SGHNT and CDR2 YENEEA. V dropped 5 bases and J dropped 1 base, with 15 bases sitting between them. The CDR3 nucleotides are TGTGCCAGCAGCCCAGGCCGGGAATATTCCTACAATGAGCAGTTCTTC. This codes for CASSPGREYSYNEQFF.

This clone was seen only once. The CDR3 is CASKKLAAQETQYF. CDR3 sequence (DNA): TGTGCCAGCAAGAAACTAGCAGCTCAAGAGACCCAGTACTTC. V gene TRBV6-1 combines with J gene TRBJ2-5; D might be TRBD2 (6 bases). Germline assignment: CDR1 MNHNS and CDR2 SASEGT. V was clipped by 7 bases and J by 2 bases, with 14 bases between them. This CDR3 contains 14 residues.

The rearrangement uses TRBV30 and TRBJ1-2, with D unresolved. Germline-derived CDR1 and CDR2 are GTSNPN and SVGIG (reference sequence). The length of the CDR3 is 19 residues. Between the trimmed V and J ends, which lost 0 bases and 5 bases, there was a span of 28 bases. In nucleotides, the CDR3 is TGTGCCTGGAGTGTATCTCGGCGGAGCAGCCACTTATCCACTTATGGCTACACCTTC. It codes for CAWSVSRRSSHLSTYGYTF.

This clone occurred once. This chain links TRBV6-5 with TRBJ2-7; 7 bases are shared with TRBD1. The J segment lost 4 bases and the V segment lost 7 bases, leaving 4 bases of the junction unmatched. This CDR3 has 12 amino acids. The germline CDR1 and CDR2 sequences are MNHEY and SVGAGI. CDR3 in DNA: TGTGCCAGCATGGGACAGCCATACGAGCAGTACTTC. This encodes CASMGQPYEQYF.

V and J are TRBV6-1 and TRBJ2-1, with 7 bases matching TRBD2. Germline CDR1 is MNHNS and CDR2 is SASEGT. V shed 2 bases and J 2 bases; nucleotides not matched to a gene: 3. The CDR3 consists of 15 residues. The CDR3 here is CASSEYGGTYNEQFF. The CDR3 bases are TGTGCCAGCAGTGAATACGGGGGGACCTACAATGAGCAGTTCTTC.

This clone was recorded once. The V call is TRBV2, the J call TRBJ1-5; tentative D call: TRBD1 (5 bases). Germline assignment: CDR1 SNHLY and CDR2 FYNNEI. The CDR3 consists of 15 residues. V was cut by 1 base and J by 2 bases, with 9 bases left in between. In nucleotides, the CDR3 is TGTGCCAGCAGTGAAGGTAGGGGTGGCAATCAGCCCCAGCATTTT. Residues: CASSEGRGGNQPQHF.

V gene TRBV30 combines with J gene TRBJ1-5; the D is unclear. This CDR3 has 13 residues. Germline V CDR1 and CDR2: GTSNPN, SVGIG (reference sequence). The V gene lost 0 bases and the J gene lost 10 bases, with 13 bases spanning the gap. The CDR3 region has the DNA TGTGCCTGGAGTGTTGGACTAGGAGGACCCCAGCATTTT. It specifies CAWSVGLGGPQHF. The full variable domain, in which reference TRBV30 and TRBJ1-5 provide the parts outside the CDR3, is SQTIHQWPATLVQPVGSPLSLECTVEGTSNPNLYWYRQAAGRGLQLLFYSVGIGQISSEVPQNLSASRPQDRQFILSSKKLLLSDSGFYLCAWSVGLGGPQHFGDGTRLSIL.

The V and J genes are TRBV6-5 and TRBJ1-2; D might be TRBD1 (5 bases). This CDR3 is built from 14 residues. V lost 6 bases to trimming and J lost 3 bases, with 14 bases between them. Germline CDR1 is MNHEY and CDR2 is SVGAGI. The CDR3 DNA reads TGTGCCAGCAGCCTCGCCGGGGGGGACTATGGCTACACCTTC. Its protein product is CASSLAGGDYGYTF.

V and J are TRBV29-1 and TRBJ2-7; 8 bases map to TRBD1. This CDR3 contains 13 residues. Germline CDR1 and CDR2: SQVTM and ANQGSEA. J gave up 6 bases and V 5 bases, and 9 bases lay outside the gene matches. CDR3 nucleotide sequence: TGCAGCGTTCTGGACAGGGCCTATGGCGAGCAGTACTTC. It encodes CSVLDRAYGEQYF.

This chain links TRBV7-9 with TRBJ1-3; 7 nucleotides match TRBD1. J gave up 0 bases and V 4 bases, and 6 bases lay outside the gene matches. The CDR3 sequence is 16 residues long. Germline CDR1 is SEHNR and CDR2 is FQNEAQ (reference sequence). The CDR3 DNA reads TGTGCCAGCAGCTCCCTGGACAGGAACTCTGGAAACACCATATATTTT. Residues: CASSSLDRNSGNTIYF.

The V and J genes are TRBV15 and TRBJ1-5; TRBD1 might be the D (5 bases). CDR3 size: 15 residues. Deletions cut 6 bases from V and 2 bases from J, with 14 bases between. The V gene's germline CDR1 is LNHNV and CDR2 YYDKDF (reference sequence). In DNA, the CDR3 is TGTGCCACCAGAGGGGAATTAGGGGGCAATCAGCCCCAGCATTTT. Its protein is CATRGELGGNQPQHF.

The table lists this clone with a count of one. The genes are TRBV7-2 and TRBJ2-3, with 9 bases fitting TRBD2. This CDR3 has 16 residues. Germline lookup yields CDR1 SGHTA and CDR2 FQGNSA. V dropped 6 bases and J dropped 0; count of bases not matched to a gene: 7. CDR3 in amino acids: CASRRAGGLSTDTQYF. In DNA form, the CDR3 reads TGTGCCAGCAGGAGAGCGGGGGGCCTAAGCACAGATACGCAGTATTTT.

The chain has TRBV4-2 and TRBJ2-2; D might be TRBD1 (5 bases). This CDR3 comprises 15 residues. The germline gives CDR1 LGHNA, CDR2 YNFKEQ. Trimming stripped 1 base from V and 3 bases from J, with 9 bases between. The DNA for the CDR3 is TGTGCCAGCAGCCAAGGGGCAGGGCACACCGGGGAGCTGTTTTTT. Residues: CASSQGAGHTGELFF.

The genes are TRBV23-1 and TRBJ2-1; TRBD2 aligns across 10 bases. TRBV23-1 is filed as an ORF, its function uncertain. After removal of 5 bases from V and 6 bases from J, the junction contained 10 bases not matched to a gene. The CDR3 covers 16 residues. This CDR3 reads CASSSTGTSVTNEQFF. The CDR3 DNA follows: TGCGCCAGCAGTTCGACCGGGACTAGCGTTACCAATGAGCAGTTCTTC.